This is a list of T cell receptor beta chains from one sample in a study of technical replicates of blood from a handful of donors. The repertoire was sequenced with immunoSEQ multiplex PCR; TCRdb's copy has only in-frame clones and lacks some. The sample includes around 100,000 clones, around 96% of them seen just once. The sample consisted of T cells isolated from PBMCs. These receptors were obtained from a human donor in good health. Each CDR3 is given with its conserved first and last residue. D genes are given only for firm matches. Expanded clones are given a class, and other clones once, few, many or no size at all.

clone_size	v_call	cdr3_length	j_call	d_call	cdr3_aa	cdr3_nt
once	TRBV23-1	14	TRBJ2-5	TRBD1	CASTYQGQQETQYF	TGCGCCAGCACCTACCAGGGACAGCAAGAGACCCAGTACTTC
.	TRBV6-1	14	TRBJ2-1	TRBD2	CASTAVAGGYEQFF	TGTGCCAGCACTGCGGTAGCGGGAGGGTATGAGCAGTTCTTC
.	TRBV19	15	TRBJ2-7	.	CASYANQGPIHEQYF	TGTGCCAGTTACGCCAATCAGGGGCCTATTCACGAGCAGTACTTC
.	TRBV27	15	TRBJ1-1	TRBD1	CASSTGQGANTEAFF	TGTGCCAGCAGTACCGGACAGGGGGCGAACACTGAAGCTTTCTTT
.	TRBV30	12	TRBJ2-3	.	CAWSAGEDTQYF	TGTGCCTGGAGTGCAGGGGAAGATACGCAGTATTTT
.	TRBV19	15	TRBJ2-1	TRBD1	CASSMGTGTYNEQFF	TGTGCCAGTAGTATGGGGACAGGGACCTACAATGAGCAGTTCTTC
.	TRBV7-6	13	TRBJ2-1	.	CASSALGVNEQFF	TGTGCCAGCAGCGCTCTAGGGGTAAATGAGCAGTTCTTC
.	TRBV2	13	TRBJ2-5	TRBD1	CASSPTGAETQYF	TGTGCCAGCAGCCCGACAGGGGCAGAGACCCAGTACTTC
.	TRBV10-3	15	TRBJ2-3	TRBD1	CAISERDRITDTQYF	TGTGCCATCAGTGAGAGGGACAGGATCACAGATACGCAGTATTTT
.	TRBV9	18	TRBJ2-3	TRBD2	CASSKLGLAGGSTDTQYF	TGTGCCAGCTCAAAGTTAGGACTAGCGGGAGGGAGCACAGATACGCAGTATTTT
.	TRBV2	14	TRBJ1-2	TRBD1	CASSSGTANYGYTF	TGTGCCAGCAGTTCCGGGACAGCTAACTATGGCTACACCTTC
.	TRBV7-9	14	TRBJ2-7	TRBD1	CASSSRDRGYEQYF	TGTGCCAGCAGCAGCCGGGACAGGGGCTACGAGCAGTACTTC
.	TRBV7-9	12	TRBJ1-1	.	CASSFVATEAFF	TGTGCCAGCAGCTTTGTAGCGACTGAAGCTTTCTTT
.	TRBV18	14	TRBJ1-2	TRBD1	CASSLDRGTYGYTF	TGTGCCAGCTCATTAGACAGGGGTACCTATGGCTACACCTTC
.	TRBV5-1	11	TRBJ2-7	.	CASSLLNEQYF	TGCGCCAGCAGCTTGTTAAATGAGCAGTACTTC
.	TRBV6-5	15	TRBJ2-1	TRBD2	CASSRGTSGGNEQFF	TGTGCCAGCAGCCGAGGGACTAGCGGGGGCAATGAGCAGTTCTTC
once	TRBV7-9	14	TRBJ2-1	.	CASSSRDSNNEQFF	TGTGCCAGCAGCTCCCGGGACTCAAACAATGAGCAGTTCTTC